This TCR beta chain was obtained from a study of blood T cell repertoires in COVID-19. Overall study context: PBMCs, B-cell-depleted T cells, or T cells provided the cDNA or gDNA that made up the material.

Original data processing: Amplified reference gene primers provided the basis for estimating nucleated cell counts. Produced via immunoSEQ multiplex PCR; TCRdb's table is partial and in-frame only. V and J calls and clone size come straight from that table; D and trimming were deduced from the DNA. The sample shows around 250,000 clones, around 89% of them seen only once. V was shortened by 1 base and J by 5 bases, with 6 bases between the two germline ends. Germline V gene lookup returns CDR1 SGHAT and CDR2 FQNNGV. The CDR3 sequence is 13 residues long. Recruitment covered about 25 US areas and drew participants whose ages spanned roughly 18 to 90 years. Cohort allocation depended upon clinical history that participants reported.

The receptor was derived from a woman aged 30 to 39 with acute COVID-19. The V and J genes are TRBV11-2 and TRBJ2-1; no firm D call. Sequencing was carried out using PBMCs or T cells enriched from blood (not recorded which). Written as DNA, the CDR3 is TGTGCCAGCAGCTTAGCCCCCGACAATGAGCAGTTCTTC. It codes for CASSLAPDNEQFF. Supplemented by reference TRBV11-2 and TRBJ2-1, the full variable domain reads EAGVAQSPRYKIIEKRQSVAFWCNPISGHATLYWYQQILGQGPKLLIQFQNNGVVDDSQLPKDRFSAERLKGVDSTLKIQPAKLEDSAVYLCASSLAPDNEQFFGPGTRLTVL.